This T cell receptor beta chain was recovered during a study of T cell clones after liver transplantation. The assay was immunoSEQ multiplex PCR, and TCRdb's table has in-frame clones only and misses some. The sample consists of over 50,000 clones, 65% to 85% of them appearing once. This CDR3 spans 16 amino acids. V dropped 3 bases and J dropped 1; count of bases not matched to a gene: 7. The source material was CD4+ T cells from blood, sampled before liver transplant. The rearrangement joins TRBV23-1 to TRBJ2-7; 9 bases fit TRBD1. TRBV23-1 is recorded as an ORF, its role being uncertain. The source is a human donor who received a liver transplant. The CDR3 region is CASSQAGQGHSYEQYF. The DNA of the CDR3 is TGCGCCAGCAGTCAGGCCGGACAGGGGCATTCCTACGAGCAGTACTTC.